The rows below give T cell receptor beta chains drawn from one sample of a study of blood T cell repertoires in COVID-19. Assay used: immunoSEQ multiplex PCR; TCRdb lists only in-frame clones, some missing. The sample records about 230,000 clones, less than 85% being singletons. The sequenced sample consisted of PBMCs or T cells enriched from blood (not recorded which). The receptors were sampled from a man in his 60s who had recovered from COVID-19. CDR3s include the opening cysteine and the closing phenylalanine or tryptophan. The D gene is left open where the match is weak. Part of the rows lack a size; the others show once, few, many or a class for expanded clones.

abundance,v_gene,j_gene,d_gene,CDR3aa,CDR3nt
once,TRBV18,TRBJ2-3,TRBD2,CASSPPIGGGRDTQYF,TGTGCCAGCTCACCACCCATCGGGGGGGGTCGGGATACGCAGTATTTT
-,TRBV29-1,TRBJ1-1,TRBD1,CSVEEDRGHTEAFF,TGCAGCGTTGAAGAAGACAGGGGGCACACTGAAGCTTTCTTT
-,TRBV7-2,TRBJ1-2,-,CASSLGPRTLLYGYTF,TGTGCCAGCAGCTTAGGTCCTAGAACGCTTCTCTATGGCTACACCTTC
-,TRBV2,TRBJ2-1,-,CASEPYTSNNEQFF,TGTGCCAGCGAACCTTATACTAGCAACAATGAGCAGTTCTTC
-,TRBV5-1,TRBJ1-4,TRBD1,CASSSTGTNEKLFF,TGCGCCAGCAGCTCGACAGGGACTAATGAAAAACTGTTTTTT
once,TRBV30,TRBJ1-3,-,CAWMRGYGNTIYF,TGTGCCTGGATGAGGGGGTACGGAAACACCATATATTTT
-,TRBV7-3,TRBJ2-2,-,CASSLLSGLGGELFF,TGTGCCAGCAGCTTATTAAGCGGTCTGGGCGGGGAGCTGTTTTTT
-,TRBV6-1,TRBJ1-1,TRBD1,CASSEVGGGAEAFF,TGTGCCAGCAGTGAAGTAGGAGGGGGCGCTGAAGCTTTCTTT
once,TRBV6-2/TRBV6-3,TRBJ1-2,-,CASSYARDFYGYTF,TGTGCCAGCAGTTACGCCAGGGATTTCTATGGCTACACCTTC
once,TRBV11-2,TRBJ2-1,TRBD2,CASSRGLAGGSYEQFF,TGTGCCAGCAGCCGAGGGCTAGCGGGGGGTTCATATGAGCAGTTCTTC
-,TRBV27,TRBJ1-2,-,CASSVQGYGYTF,TGTGCCAGCAGTGTCCAGGGGTATGGCTACACCTTC
-,TRBV18,TRBJ2-5,TRBD1,CASSPNRDSQETQYF,TGTGCCAGCTCACCAAACCGGGACAGCCAAGAGACCCAGTACTTC
-,TRBV19,TRBJ1-5,TRBD1,CASSRQGGLSNQPQHF,TGTGCCAGTAGTAGACAGGGGGGGCTTAGCAATCAGCCCCAGCATTTT
-,TRBV18,TRBJ2-1,TRBD1,CASSLTGGDNYNEQFF,TGTGCCAGCTCACTGACAGGGGGAGACAATTACAATGAGCAGTTCTTC
few,TRBV9,TRBJ2-3,-,CASSVEEEVDTQYF,TGTGCCAGCAGCGTAGAGGAGGAGGTGGATACGCAGTATTTT
few,TRBV7-9,TRBJ1-5,-,CASSPTGSNQPQHF,TGTGCCAGCAGCCCGACAGGTAGCAATCAGCCCCAGCATTTT